This T cell receptor (beta chain) is from a study of CD8+CD57+ T cells in acquired aplastic anemia. Study at large: When averaged, DNA from sorted CD4+ and CD8+ cells came to around 3.1 ug. Study conclusions and caveats: Both patients and controls carried the same twenty-nine CD8+ CDR3 sequences.

Patients chosen for sequencing had CD8+CD57+ cells that had expanded, as shown by flow cytometry. Severe acquired aplastic anemia was the diagnosis recorded for all patients. The template for TCR beta VDJ and CDR3 sequence profiling was genomic DNA. Using its own MiXCR run on the reads, TCRdb lists one record per CDR3 protein. This sample has approximately 120,000 distinct CDR3 sequences; 30% to 45% occur once, and the top ten carry 2.6%. Trimming cost V 5 bases and J 0 bases, with 20 bases left between them. CDR1 and CDR2 from the germline V gene are SGHDN and FVKESK. The CDR3 runs 17 residues. Remarks on this clonotype: The antigen is unknown.

The V gene is TRBV14, the J gene TRBJ2-7; D remains ambiguous. What was sequenced was sorted CD4+, CD8+, or CD8+CD57+ T cells (not recorded which) from PBMCs. The receptor was derived from a human donor with aplastic anemia. In nucleotides, the CDR3 is TGTGCCAGCAGCTTAGATCTCCCGGGCCACAGCTCCTACGAGCAGTACTTC. Its protein is CASSLDLPGHSSYEQYF.